This entry concerns a single TCR beta chain. Its antigen is undetermined. The data were obtained in a study of cytomegalovirus exposure and HLA in healthy donors. Study summary: The same platform used for the 650 to 700 first-cohort repertoires was also used for the roughly 120 validation repertoires, as a later analysis reported.

TCRdb keeps only in-frame clones here, not all; method: immunoSEQ multiplex PCR. The sample lists about 79,000 clones, under 95% occurring once. Trimming cost V 3 bases and J 4 bases, with 13 bases left between them. Germline V gene sequence: CDR1 LNHDA, CDR2 SQIVND (reference sequence). CDR3 size: 15 residues. Points from the study as a whole: Subsequent analysis found a tendency for first-cohort TCR clusters to co-occur within the 95 to 150 validation repertoires. It was reported that the classifier diagnosed cytomegalovirus status with high specificity and sensitivity in both the original and validation cohorts. Investigators reported under 200 TCR beta chains as tied to cytomegalovirus.

The sequenced material came from PBMCs. This TCR was sampled from a young woman in good health and CMV-seronegative. The chain couples TRBV19 to TRBJ2-1; D is unresolved. In DNA form, the CDR3 reads TGTGCCAGTAGTATTCCGAGAGTCCCATACAATGAGCAGTTCTTC. Encoded protein: CASSIPRVPYNEQFF.